This T cell receptor (beta chain) was sequenced for a study of cytotoxic CD8 clonotypes in ibrutinib-treated CLL. This clone was counted a single time. Its antigen is not known. Regarding the study as a whole: Once treatment began, public clonotypes, which were uncommon, contracted or stayed stable. Clonality was higher at ibrutinib response and returned toward baseline at progression. At baseline, clonality was higher than in age-matched healthy donors and correlated with CD8+ counts.

CDR1 is SEHNR and CDR2 is FQNEAQ in the germline V gene (reference sequence). The V and J ends lost 9 bases and 3 bases respectively, with 17 bases between them. The CDR3 is 14 residues long. Assay: immunoSEQ multiplex PCR; the TCRdb copy retains only in-frame clones and omits some. This sample has 150,000 or so clones, with around 81% found just once. This sample comprised PBMCs, obtained after 36 months of ibrutinib treatment. This TCR was recovered from a human donor with chronic lymphocytic leukemia. The chain recombines TRBV7-9 with TRBJ1-2; possibly TRBD1 for D (5 bases). The CDR3 DNA sequence: TGTGCCAGTAAGCCCCCCCAGGGAGACTATGGCTACACCTTC. It yields the protein CASKPPQGDYGYTF.